The 25 T cell receptor beta chains below all came from one sample that was sequenced in a study of blood T cell repertoires in COVID-19. TCRdb's copy holds only in-frame clones and misses some; the assay was immunoSEQ multiplex PCR. The sample includes around 160,000 clones, approximately 80% seen only once; the top ten take 4.5% to 7.5%. Sequenced: PBMCs or T cells enriched from blood (not recorded which). Receptors were obtained from a man aged 35-49 years who had recovered from COVID-19.

The rearrangement uses TRBV7-9 and TRBJ2-3, with D possibly matching TRBD1 (6 bases). Germline V gives CDR1 SEHNR, CDR2 FQNEAQ (reference sequence). Trimming left V 5 bases short and J 2 bases short, with 11 bases between. This CDR3 region has 14 residues. The CDR3 reads CASSQGILTDTQYF. The CDR3 bases are TGTGCCAGCAGCCAGGGGATCCTCACAGATACGCAGTATTTT.

The V and J genes are TRBV10-2 and TRBJ1-1; TRBD1 matches 9 bases. Germline V lookup: CDR1 WSHSY, CDR2 SAAADI. V lost 4 bases and J lost 3; bases outside the gene matches: 3. The CDR3 has 14 residues. The CDR3 coding sequence is TGCGCCAGCAGTGCTGGACAGGGGTACACTGAAGCTTTCTTT. Its protein product is CASSAGQGYTEAFF.

The J gene is TRBJ2-7, the V gene TRBV6-5; the match to TRBD1 covers 8 bases. Germline CDR1 MNHEY, CDR2 SVGAGI. The CDR3 runs to 15 residues. J lost 2 bases, V lost 5 bases, and 8 bases had no gene match. CDR3 region: CASSLGTGDTYEQYF. DNA of the CDR3: TGTGCCAGCAGTCTTGGGACAGGCGATACCTACGAGCAGTACTTC.

The chain couples TRBV2 to TRBJ1-5; 7 nucleotides agree with TRBD1. This CDR3 is 14 amino acids long. Germline lookup yields CDR1 SNHLY and CDR2 FYNNEI. The junction had 8 bases not matched to a gene; V was cut back by 5 bases and J by 7 bases. The CDR3 region has the DNA TGTGCCAGCAGTTTGGAGGGGGCAGACCAGCCCCAGCATTTT. Its translation is CASSLEGADQPQHF. The whole variable domain, filled in from reference TRBV2 and TRBJ1-5, reads EPEVTQTPSHQVTQMGQEVILRCVPISNHLYFYWYRQILGQKVEFLVSFYNNEISEKSEIFDDQFSVERPDGSNFTLKIRSTKLEDSAMYFCASSLEGADQPQHFGDGTRLSIL.

The sample holds a few counts of this clone. The chain employs TRBV10-3 and TRBJ1-4; 7 bases align to TRBD1. The germline CDR1 and CDR2 sequences are ENHRY and SYGVKD. The CDR3 totals 20 residues. The V gene end was trimmed by 3 bases and the J gene end by 7 bases; junction bases not matched to a gene: 23. Here the CDR3 DNA reads TGTGCCATCAGTGATCCGAATCACGGGACAGACCTTTTTGGGCCTGAAAAACTGTTTTTT. Its protein product is CAISDPNHGTDLFGPEKLFF.

This sequence joins TRBV3-1 (or the pseudogene TRBV3-2) and TRBJ2-3; 7 bases fit TRBD1. The germline gives CDR1 LGHDT, CDR2 YNNKEL (reference sequence). There are 16 residues in the CDR3. J lost 6 bases, V lost 4 bases, and 13 bases had no gene match. DNA for the CDR3: TGTGCCAGCAGCCCTACTGATAGGACAGGAGACGATACGCAGTATTTT. Amino acids: CASSPTDRTGDDTQYF.

Written as DNA, the CDR3 is TGTGCCAGCTTAGCGGGTGTTTTGGAGACCCAGTACTTC. Translation: CASLAGVLETQYF. The chain links TRBV2 to TRBJ2-5; 7 positions match TRBD2. Germline V CDR1 and CDR2: SNHLY, FYNNEI. Losses at the gene ends were 8 bases for V and 5 bases for J; bases not matched to a gene: 8. The CDR3 sequence is 13 residues long.

The chain combines TRBV9 with TRBJ2-1, with D possibly matching TRBD1 (6 bases). The CDR3 runs 16 residues. CDR1 is SGDLS, CDR2 YYNGEE, per germline. The V end was cut by 2 bases, the J end by 5 bases, with 17 bases between. The CDR3 is CASSVAGTQENNEQFF. The CDR3 bases are TGTGCCAGCAGCGTGGCCGGGACACAAGAAAACAATGAGCAGTTCTTC.

The V call is TRBV5-5, the J call TRBJ2-4; 7 positions agree with TRBD2. Germline CDR1 and CDR2: SGHKS and YYEKEE (reference sequence). Trimming at V came to 5 bases and at J to 5 bases, leaving 10 bases not matched to a gene. This CDR3 region has 15 residues. The CDR3 loop is CASSPRGYLQNIQYF. The CDR3 bases are TGTGCCAGCAGTCCGCGGGGGTACTTACAAAACATTCAGTACTTC.

V and J are TRBV29-1 and TRBJ2-3, with TRBD2 matching 13 bases. The CDR3 runs 16 residues. Germline V CDR1 and CDR2: SQVTM, ANQGSEA. The V gene end was trimmed by 1 base and the J gene end by 6 bases; junction bases not matched to a gene: 7. DNA of the CDR3: TGCAGCGTTGAAGGGACTAGCGGGGGCCGTGTTGATACGCAGTATTTT. Translated: CSVEGTSGGRVDTQYF.

The chain has TRBV20-1 and TRBJ2-1; 9 bases map to TRBD2. This CDR3 has 11 amino acids. The germline CDR1 and CDR2 sequences are DFQATT and SNEGSKA (reference sequence). CDR3 DNA sequence: TGCGGAGCGGGGGGCGACAATGAGCAGTTCTTC. Protein sequence: CGAGGDNEQFF.

The V gene is TRBV30, the J gene TRBJ2-7; 7 nucleotides align to TRBD2. Germline V CDR1 and CDR2: GTSNPN, SVGIG (reference sequence). This CDR3 contains 17 residues. V trimming: 0 bases; J trimming: 2 bases; junction bases outside the gene matches: 13. CDR3 sequence reads: CAWSVRSAGDLTYEQYF. DNA for the CDR3: TGTGCCTGGAGTGTACGGTCCGCGGGGGACTTGACCTACGAGCAGTACTTC.

The chain has TRBV7-8 and TRBJ1-3, with TRBD1 identical over 7 bases. The V gene end was trimmed by 5 bases and the J gene end by 2 bases; junction bases not matched to a gene: 3. The germline V gene encodes CDR1 SGHVS and CDR2 FQNEAQ. This CDR3 has 14 amino acids. The CDR3 nucleotides are TGTGCCAGCAGCGCTACAGGGGCTGGAAACACCATATATTTT. Amino acid sequence: CASSATGAGNTIYF.

The chain couples TRBV18 to TRBJ2-4, with D possibly TRBD1 on 6 matching bases. Germline-derived CDR1 and CDR2 are KGHSH and LQKENI. CDR3 length equals 14 residues. The V and J ends lost 2 bases and 4 bases respectively, with 9 bases between them. The DNA for the CDR3 is TGTGCCAGCTCACCAACGGACAGAAAAAACATTCAGTACTTC. Its translation: CASSPTDRKNIQYF. Full variable domain (rest looked up from reference TRBV18 and TRBJ2-4): NAGVMQNPRHLVRRRGQEARLRCSPMKGHSHVYWYRQLPEEGLKFMVYLQKENIIDESGMPKERFSAEFPKEGPSILRIQQVVRGDSAAYFCASSPTDRKNIQYFGAGTRLSVL.

The chain links TRBV7-2 to TRBJ1-1; D unclear. The ends were cut back, 4 bases at V and 1 base at J, with 7 bases in the middle. CDR1 is SGHTA and CDR2 is FQGNSA in the germline V gene. This CDR3 is built from 13 residues. CDR3 sequence reads: CASSSRTNTEAFF. Written as DNA, the CDR3 is TGTGCCAGCAGCTCGAGAACGAACACTGAAGCTTTCTTT.

The rearrangement joins TRBV6-5 to TRBJ2-5; 7 nucleotides align to TRBD1. The V gene's germline CDR1 is MNHEY and CDR2 SVGAGI. Trimming took 3 bases from V and 4 from J; bases not matched to a gene: 8. The CDR3 runs 15 residues. CDR3: CASSYPGQRVETQYF. CDR3 sequence (DNA): TGTGCCAGCAGTTATCCGGGACAGCGAGTAGAGACCCAGTACTTC.

The chain carries TRBV10-3 and TRBJ2-1, with a tentative D call TRBD1 (6 bases). The CDR3 runs 14 residues. V dropped 0 bases and J dropped 6 bases, with 9 bases sitting between them. The germline V gene has CDR1 ENHRY and CDR2 SYGVKD. The CDR3 here is CAISESTGTNEQFF. The CDR3 DNA follows: TGTGCCATCAGTGAGTCGACAGGAACCAATGAGCAGTTCTTC.

As regards this clone: Different DNA sequences within this sample yield the same CDR3. The chain couples TRBV5-1 to TRBJ1-6; 9 bases line up with TRBD1. This CDR3 contains 15 residues. CDR1 and CDR2 from the germline V gene are SGHRS and YFSETQ. V gave up 0 bases and J gave up 7 bases; unmatched junction bases: 2. This CDR3 reads CASSLVGQGNSPLHF. CDR3 nucleotides: TGCGCCAGCAGCTTGGTGGGACAGGGAAATTCACCCCTCCACTTT.

The CDR3 DNA sequence: TGTGCCAGCAGCTCGCTAGGAAACACCATATATTTT. The encoded protein is CASSSLGNTIYF. The chain joins TRBV7-9 to TRBJ1-3; D is undetermined. Germline CDR1 is SEHNR and CDR2 is FQNEAQ (reference sequence). The CDR3 consists of 12 residues. The V end lost 4 bases, the J end lost 4 bases, and 5 bases lay between the germline ends. The variable domain in full, with the rest retrieved from reference TRBV7-9 and TRBJ1-3, is DTGVSQNPRHKITKRGQNVTFRCDPISEHNRLYWYRQTLGQGPEFLTYFQNEAQLEKSRLLSDRFSAERPKGSFSTLEIQRTEQGDSAMYLCASSSLGNTIYFGEGSWLTVV.

The gene calls are TRBV24-1 and TRBJ1-1; D uncertain. This CDR3 is built from 13 residues. Germline assignment: CDR1 KGHDR and CDR2 SFDVKD. V gave up 9 bases and J gave up 2 bases, with 12 bases separating them. CDR3 region: CATGRADNTEAFF. CDR3 sequence (DNA): TGTGCCACCGGGCGGGCGGATAACACTGAAGCTTTCTTT.

The V call is TRBV11-3, the J call TRBJ2-3; TRBD1 agrees at 7 bases. The J segment lost 2 bases and the V segment lost 4 bases, leaving 9 bases of the junction unmatched. Germline lookup yields CDR1 SGHNT and CDR2 YENEEA. The CDR3 runs to 16 residues. CDR3 sequence (DNA): TGTGCCAGCAGCTCCGGTAAACAGGGGATCACAGATACGCAGTATTTT. It encodes CASSSGKQGITDTQYF.

This chain uses TRBV5-1 with TRBJ1-2; D is uncertain. V was pared by 5 bases and J by 4 bases, with 15 bases between. Looked up from germline, CDR1 is SGHRS and CDR2 is YFSETQ. CDR3 length: 14 residues. CDR3 nucleotide sequence: TGCGCCAGCAGGCGTACAGAGACCGTCTATGGCTACACCTTC. It translates to CASRRTETVYGYTF.

The chain is built from TRBV11-3 and TRBJ2-2; tentative D call: TRBD2 (5 bases). CDR3 size: 13 residues. Germline values: CDR1 SGHNT, CDR2 YENEEA. V dropped 5 bases and J dropped 10 bases, with 14 bases sitting between them. The CDR3 reads CASSHKAAPELFF. In nucleotides, the CDR3 is TGTGCCAGCAGCCATAAAGCGGCTCCGGAGCTGTTTTTT.

This clone came up a few times. J is TRBJ2-7 and V is TRBV10-2; 7 nucleotides match TRBD1. The germline gives CDR1 WSHSY, CDR2 SAAADI. V lost 6 bases, J lost 4 bases, and 12 bases stayed unmatched. This CDR3 is built from 15 residues. The CDR3: CASRRAGTVAYEQYV. The CDR3 DNA reads TGCGCCAGCAGGAGGGCCGGGACAGTAGCTTACGAGCAGTACGTC.

The DNA of the CDR3 is TGTGCCAGCAGTTTGGGGTGGACAGGGAACACTGAAGCTTTCTTT. Amino acid sequence: CASSLGWTGNTEAFF. J is TRBJ1-1 and V is TRBV28; TRBD1 matches 7 bases. The CDR3 contains 15 residues. The trim removed 3 bases at V and 1 base at J, leaving 5 bases unmatched. Germline lookup yields CDR1 MDHEN and CDR2 SYDVKM.